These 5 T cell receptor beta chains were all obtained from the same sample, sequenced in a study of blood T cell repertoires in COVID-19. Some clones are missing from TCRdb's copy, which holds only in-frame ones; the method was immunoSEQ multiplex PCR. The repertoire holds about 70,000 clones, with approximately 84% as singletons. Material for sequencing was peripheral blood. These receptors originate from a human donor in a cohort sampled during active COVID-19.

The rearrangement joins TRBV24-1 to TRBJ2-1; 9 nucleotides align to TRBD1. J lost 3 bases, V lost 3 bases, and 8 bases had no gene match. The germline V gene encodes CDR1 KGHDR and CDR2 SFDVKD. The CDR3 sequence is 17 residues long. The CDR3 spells CATSDQQGARDYNEQFF. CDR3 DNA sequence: TGTGCCACCAGTGATCAACAGGGGGCAAGGGACTACAATGAGCAGTTCTTC.

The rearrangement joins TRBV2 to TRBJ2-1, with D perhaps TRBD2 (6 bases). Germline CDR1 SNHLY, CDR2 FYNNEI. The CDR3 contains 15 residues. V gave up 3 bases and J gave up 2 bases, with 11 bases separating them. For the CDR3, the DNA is TGTGCCAGCAGTGAGCGGGGTCAAGCCTACAATGAGCAGTTCTTC. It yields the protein CASSERGQAYNEQFF.

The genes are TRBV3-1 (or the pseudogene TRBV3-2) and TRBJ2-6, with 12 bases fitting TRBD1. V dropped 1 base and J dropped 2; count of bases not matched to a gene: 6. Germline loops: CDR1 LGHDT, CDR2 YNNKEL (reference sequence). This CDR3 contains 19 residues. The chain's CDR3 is CASSQGSGQGAAGANVLTF. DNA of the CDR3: TGTGCCAGCAGCCAAGGATCGGGACAGGGGGCAGCTGGGGCCAACGTCCTGACTTTC.

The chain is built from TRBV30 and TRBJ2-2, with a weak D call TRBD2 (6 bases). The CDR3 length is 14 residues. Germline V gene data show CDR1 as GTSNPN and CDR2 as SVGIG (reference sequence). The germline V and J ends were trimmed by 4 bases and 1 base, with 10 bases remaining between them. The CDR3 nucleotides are TGTGCCTGGAACCCGGGACTGAACACCGGGGAGCTGTTTTTT. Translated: CAWNPGLNTGELFF.

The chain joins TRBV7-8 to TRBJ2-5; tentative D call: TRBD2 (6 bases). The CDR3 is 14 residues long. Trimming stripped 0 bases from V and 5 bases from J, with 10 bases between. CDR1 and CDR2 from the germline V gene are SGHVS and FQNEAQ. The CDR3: CASSLARGIETQYF. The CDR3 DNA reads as TGTGCCAGCAGCTTAGCCCGGGGGATCGAGACCCAGTACTTC.